This T cell receptor (beta chain) was identified during a study of CD8 T cells in Susac syndrome. Study-wide context: At the time their blood was drawn, patients with Susac syndrome were either therapy-naive, on corticosteroids (with some of them also receiving intravenous immunoglobulin), or on intravenous immunoglobulin alone.

A quantity of about 0.45 to 1 ug RNA underwent reverse transcription using random hexamers. TCR beta CDR3 was amplified by immunoSEQ covering 54 Vbeta and 13 Jbeta. A single record per CDR3 protein comes from TCRdb applying MiXCR to the immunoSEQ multiplex PCR reads. The table has about 140,000 distinct CDR3 sequences, over 90% seen once. The CDR3 covers 13 residues. V was clipped by 5 bases and J by 6 bases, with 16 bases between them. Germline-derived CDR1 and CDR2 are GTSNPN and SVGIG (reference sequence). The receptor's source is a human donor with Susac syndrome. The chain couples TRBV30 to TRBJ1-2; possible D gene TRBD1, 5 bases. What was sequenced was CD4+ T cells from PBMCs. The CDR3: CAWGANPLDGYTF. CDR3 coding DNA: TGTGCCTGGGGGGCAAACCCCCTAGATGGCTACACCTTC. Based on the CDR3 plus reference TRBV30 and TRBJ1-2, the full variable domain is SQTIHQWPATLVQPVGSPLSLECTVEGTSNPNLYWYRQAAGRGLQLLFYSVGIGQISSEVPQNLSASRPQDRQFILSSKKLLLSDSGFYLCAWGANPLDGYTFGSGTRLTVV.